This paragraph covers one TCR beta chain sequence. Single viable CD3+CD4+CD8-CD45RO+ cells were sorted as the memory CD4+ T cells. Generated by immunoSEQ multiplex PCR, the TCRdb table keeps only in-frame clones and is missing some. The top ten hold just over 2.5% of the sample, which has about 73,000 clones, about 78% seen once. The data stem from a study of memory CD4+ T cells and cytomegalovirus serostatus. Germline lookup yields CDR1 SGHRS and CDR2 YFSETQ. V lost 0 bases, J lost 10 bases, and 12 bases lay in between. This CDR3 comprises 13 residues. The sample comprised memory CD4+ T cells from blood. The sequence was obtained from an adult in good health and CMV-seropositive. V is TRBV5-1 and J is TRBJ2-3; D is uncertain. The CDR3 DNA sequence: TGCGCCAGCAGCTTGGCTGCGACTCTTGCGCAGTATTTT. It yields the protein CASSLAATLAQYF.